This TCR beta chain was obtained from a study of cytomegalovirus exposure and HLA in healthy donors. General study points: In a later analysis, productive TCRs from donors in an Asian-associated ancestry cluster reportedly carried fewer N-insertions than the cohort mean.

The PCR had 60 Vbeta and 13 Jbeta primers. Profiled with immunoSEQ multiplex PCR; TCRdb holds only in-frame clones, not every one. The sample lists 180,000 or so clones, roughly 78% seen once, with approximately 2% in the top ten. Remarks on this clone: Its antigen is unidentified.

Germline V lookup: CDR1 SGHVS, CDR2 FNYEAQ. Trimming cost V 5 bases and J 2 bases, with 19 bases left between them. This CDR3 contains 16 residues. The chain combines TRBV7-6 with TRBJ2-7, with D perhaps matching TRBD1 (6 bases). The sequence derives from a woman in her 30s in good health and CMV-seronegative. Sequencing was carried out using PBMCs. This CDR3 is CASSLVGRGPTYEQYF. The CDR3 coding sequence is TGTGCCAGCAGCCTAGTCGGCAGGGGACCCACCTACGAGCAGTACTTC.